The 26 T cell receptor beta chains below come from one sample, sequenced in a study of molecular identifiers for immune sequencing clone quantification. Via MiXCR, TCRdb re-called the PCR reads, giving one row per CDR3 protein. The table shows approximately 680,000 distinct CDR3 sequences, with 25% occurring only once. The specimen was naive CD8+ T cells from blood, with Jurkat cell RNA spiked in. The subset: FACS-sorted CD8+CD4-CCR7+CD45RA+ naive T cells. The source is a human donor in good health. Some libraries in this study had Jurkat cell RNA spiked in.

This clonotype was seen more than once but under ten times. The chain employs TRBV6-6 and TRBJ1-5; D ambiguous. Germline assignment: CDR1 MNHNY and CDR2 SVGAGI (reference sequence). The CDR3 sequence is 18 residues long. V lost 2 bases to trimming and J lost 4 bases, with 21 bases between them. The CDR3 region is CASSYPRLSAGGNQPQHF. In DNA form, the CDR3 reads TGTGCCAGCAGTTACCCCCGGCTCAGCGCGGGCGGAAATCAGCCCCAGCATTTT.

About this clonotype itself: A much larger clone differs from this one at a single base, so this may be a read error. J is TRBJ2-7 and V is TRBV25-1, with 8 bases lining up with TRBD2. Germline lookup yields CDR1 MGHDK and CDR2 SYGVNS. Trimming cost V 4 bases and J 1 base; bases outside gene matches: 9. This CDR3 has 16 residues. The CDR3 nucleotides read TGTGCCAGCAGTGTAGCGGGACTAGTGGAATCCTACGAGCAGTACTTC. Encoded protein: CASSVAGLVESYEQYF.

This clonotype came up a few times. CDR3 sequence: CASSQDRGTLSYEQYF. The CDR3 bases are TGCGCCAGCAGCCAAGATCGAGGGACGTTATCCTACGAGCAGTACTTC. The chain combines TRBV4-3 with TRBJ2-7, with D perhaps matching TRBD1 or TRBD2 (5 bases each). The CDR3 consists of 16 residues. The V end lost 0 bases, the J end lost 1 base, and 13 bases lay between the germline ends. The V gene's germline CDR1 is LGHNA and CDR2 YSLEER.

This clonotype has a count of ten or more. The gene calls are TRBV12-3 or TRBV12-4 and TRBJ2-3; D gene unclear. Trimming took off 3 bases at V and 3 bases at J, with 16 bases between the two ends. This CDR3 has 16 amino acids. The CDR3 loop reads CASSFWDLALTDTQYF. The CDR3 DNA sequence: TGTGCCAGCAGTTTTTGGGATTTAGCCTTGACAGATACGCAGTATTTT.

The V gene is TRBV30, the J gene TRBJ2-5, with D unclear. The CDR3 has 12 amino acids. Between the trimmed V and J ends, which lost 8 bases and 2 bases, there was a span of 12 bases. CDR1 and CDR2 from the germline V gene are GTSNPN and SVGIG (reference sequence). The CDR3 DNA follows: TGTGCCCATTCAATACAACAAGAGACCCAGTACTTC. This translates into CAHSIQQETQYF. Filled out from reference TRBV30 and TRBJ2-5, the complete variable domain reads SQTIHQWPATLVQPVGSPLSLECTVEGTSNPNLYWYRQAAGRGLQLLFYSVGIGQISSEVPQNLSASRPQDRQFILSSKKLLLSDSGFYLCAHSIQQETQYFGPGTRLLVL.

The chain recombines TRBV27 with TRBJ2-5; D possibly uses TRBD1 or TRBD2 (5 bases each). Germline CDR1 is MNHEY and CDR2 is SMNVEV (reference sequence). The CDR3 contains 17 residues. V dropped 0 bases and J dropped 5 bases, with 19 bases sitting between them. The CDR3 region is CASSLSINLGEGETQYF. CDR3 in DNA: TGTGCCAGCAGTTTATCGATCAACCTAGGCGAGGGGGAGACCCAGTACTTC.

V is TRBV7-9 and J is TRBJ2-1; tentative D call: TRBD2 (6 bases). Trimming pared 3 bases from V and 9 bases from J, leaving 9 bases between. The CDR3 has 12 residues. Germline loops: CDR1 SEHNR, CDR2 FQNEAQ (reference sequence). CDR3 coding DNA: TGTGCCAGCAGCTTGGGGGAGGCTGAGCAGTTCTTC. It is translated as CASSLGEAEQFF.

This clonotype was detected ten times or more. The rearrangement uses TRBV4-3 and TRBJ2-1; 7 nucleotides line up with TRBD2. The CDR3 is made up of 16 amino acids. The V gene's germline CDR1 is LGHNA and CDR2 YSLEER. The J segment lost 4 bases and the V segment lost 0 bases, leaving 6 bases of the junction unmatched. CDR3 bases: TGCGCCAGCAGCCAAGATCCGAGGACTAGTTACAATGAGCAGTTCTTC. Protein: CASSQDPRTSYNEQFF.

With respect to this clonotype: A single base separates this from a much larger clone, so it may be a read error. This CDR3 reads CASSPGPGANPGELFF. The DNA for the CDR3 is TGTGCCAGCAGCCCGGGCCCAGGAGCGAACCCCGGGGAGCTGTTTTTT. The chain uses TRBV11-2 and TRBJ2-2, with D hard to call. Germline CDR1 is SGHAT and CDR2 is FQNNGV. This CDR3 is built from 16 residues.

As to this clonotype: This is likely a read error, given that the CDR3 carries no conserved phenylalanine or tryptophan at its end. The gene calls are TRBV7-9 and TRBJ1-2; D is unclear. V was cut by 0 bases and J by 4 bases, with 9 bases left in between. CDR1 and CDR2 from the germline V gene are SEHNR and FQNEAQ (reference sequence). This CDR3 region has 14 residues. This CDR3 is CASSLAAALYGYTL. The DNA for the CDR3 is TGTGCCAGCAGCTTAGCGGCAGCCCTCTATGGCTACACCCTC.

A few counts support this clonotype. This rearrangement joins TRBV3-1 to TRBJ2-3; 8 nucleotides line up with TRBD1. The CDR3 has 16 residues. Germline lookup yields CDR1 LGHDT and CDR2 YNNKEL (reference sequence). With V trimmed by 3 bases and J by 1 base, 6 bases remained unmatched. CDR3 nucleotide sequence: TGTGCCAGCAGCCAGACGACAGGGGTTGGCACAGATACGCAGTATTTT. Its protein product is CASSQTTGVGTDTQYF.

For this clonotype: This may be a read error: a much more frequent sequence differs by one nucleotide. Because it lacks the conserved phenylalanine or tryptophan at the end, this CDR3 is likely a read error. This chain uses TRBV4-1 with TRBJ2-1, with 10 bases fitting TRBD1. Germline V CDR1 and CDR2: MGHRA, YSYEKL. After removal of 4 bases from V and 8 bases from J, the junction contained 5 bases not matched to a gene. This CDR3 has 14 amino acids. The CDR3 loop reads CASSPGDRGYEQFL. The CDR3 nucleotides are TGCGCCAGCAGCCCGGGGGACAGGGGTTATGAGCAGTTCCTC.

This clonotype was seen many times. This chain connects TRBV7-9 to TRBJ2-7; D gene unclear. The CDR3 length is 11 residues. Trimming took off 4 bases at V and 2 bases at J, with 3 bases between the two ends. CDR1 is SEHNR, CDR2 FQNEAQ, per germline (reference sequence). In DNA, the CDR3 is TGTGCCAGCAGCTCGACCTACGAGCAGTACTTC. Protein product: CASSSTYEQYF.

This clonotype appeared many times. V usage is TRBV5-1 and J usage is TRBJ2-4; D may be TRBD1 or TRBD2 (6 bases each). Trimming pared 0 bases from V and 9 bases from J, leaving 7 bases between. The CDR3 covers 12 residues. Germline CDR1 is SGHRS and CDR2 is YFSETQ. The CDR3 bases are TGCGCCAGCAGCTTGGAGGGGGGCATTCAGTACTTC. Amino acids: CASSLEGGIQYF.

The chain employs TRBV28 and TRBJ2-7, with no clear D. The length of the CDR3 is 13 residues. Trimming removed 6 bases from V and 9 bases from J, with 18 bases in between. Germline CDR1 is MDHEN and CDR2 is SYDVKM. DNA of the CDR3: TGTGCCAGCAGCCCGGTGGTAAGCCGCGGGCAGTACTTC. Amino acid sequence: CASSPVVSRGQYF. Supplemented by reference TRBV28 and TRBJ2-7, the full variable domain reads DVKVTQSSRYLVKRTGEKVFLECVQDMDHENMFWYRQDPGLGLRLIYFSYDVKMKEKGDIPEGYSVSREKKERFSLILESASTNQTSMYLCASSPVVSRGQYFGPGTRLTVT.

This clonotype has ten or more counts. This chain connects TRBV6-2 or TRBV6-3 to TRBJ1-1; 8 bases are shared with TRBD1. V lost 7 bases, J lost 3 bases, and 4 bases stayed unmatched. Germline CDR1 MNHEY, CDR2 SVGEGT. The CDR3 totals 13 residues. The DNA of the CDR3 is TGTGCCAGCAAACGACAGGGGTACACTGAAGCTTTCTTT. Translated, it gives CASKRQGYTEAFF.

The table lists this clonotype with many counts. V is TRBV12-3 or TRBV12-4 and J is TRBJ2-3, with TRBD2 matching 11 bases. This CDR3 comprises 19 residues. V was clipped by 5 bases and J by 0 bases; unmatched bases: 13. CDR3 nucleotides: TGTGCCAGCAGTCCCGTTGCCGGGACTAGCGGATATAGCACAGATACGCAGTATTTT. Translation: CASSPVAGTSGYSTDTQYF.

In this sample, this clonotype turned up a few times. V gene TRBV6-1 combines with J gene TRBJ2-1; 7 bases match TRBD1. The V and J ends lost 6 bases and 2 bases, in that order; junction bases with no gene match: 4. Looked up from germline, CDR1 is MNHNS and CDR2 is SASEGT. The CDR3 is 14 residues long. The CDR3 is CASRKQGTYNEQFF. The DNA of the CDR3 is TGTGCCAGCAGAAAACAGGGGACCTACAATGAGCAGTTCTTC.

The CDR3 region has the DNA TGCAGTGCTAGGGAAAGCGTCTACAATGAGCAGTTCTTC. This sequence encodes CSARESVYNEQFF. The rearrangement joins TRBV20-1 to TRBJ2-1; D unclear. The CDR3 consists of 13 residues. V lost 3 bases and J 3 bases, leaving 9 bases between the germline ends. Germline CDR1 DFQATT, CDR2 SNEGSKA (reference sequence).

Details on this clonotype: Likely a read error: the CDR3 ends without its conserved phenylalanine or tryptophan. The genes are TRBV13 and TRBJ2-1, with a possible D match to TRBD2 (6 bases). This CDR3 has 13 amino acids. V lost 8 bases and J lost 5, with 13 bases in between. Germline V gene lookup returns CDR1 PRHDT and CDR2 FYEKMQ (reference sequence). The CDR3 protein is CASRREPHNEQFS. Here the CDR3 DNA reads TGTGCCAGCCGCCGGGAGCCCCACAATGAGCAGTTCTCC.

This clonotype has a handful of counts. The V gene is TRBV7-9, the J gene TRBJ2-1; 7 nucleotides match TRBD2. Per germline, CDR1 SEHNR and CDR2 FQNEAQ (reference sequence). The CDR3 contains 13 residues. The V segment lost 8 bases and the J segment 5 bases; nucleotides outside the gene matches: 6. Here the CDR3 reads CASPGLGDNEQFF. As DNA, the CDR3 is TGTGCCAGCCCAGGACTAGGTGACAATGAGCAGTTCTTC.

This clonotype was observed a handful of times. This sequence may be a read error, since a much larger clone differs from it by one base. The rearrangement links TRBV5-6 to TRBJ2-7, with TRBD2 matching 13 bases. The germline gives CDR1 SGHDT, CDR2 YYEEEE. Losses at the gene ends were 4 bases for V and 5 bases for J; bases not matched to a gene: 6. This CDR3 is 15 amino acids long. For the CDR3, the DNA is TGTGCCAGCAGCCCGGGACTAGCGGGATCCGACGAGCAGTACTTC. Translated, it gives CASSPGLAGSDEQYF.

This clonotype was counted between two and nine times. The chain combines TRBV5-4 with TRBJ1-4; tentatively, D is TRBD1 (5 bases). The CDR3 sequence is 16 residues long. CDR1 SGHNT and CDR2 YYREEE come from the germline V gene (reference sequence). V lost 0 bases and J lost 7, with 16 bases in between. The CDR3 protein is CASSLGTPESVEKLFF. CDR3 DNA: TGTGCCAGCAGCTTGGGGACACCCGAGAGTGTTGAAAAACTGTTTTTT.

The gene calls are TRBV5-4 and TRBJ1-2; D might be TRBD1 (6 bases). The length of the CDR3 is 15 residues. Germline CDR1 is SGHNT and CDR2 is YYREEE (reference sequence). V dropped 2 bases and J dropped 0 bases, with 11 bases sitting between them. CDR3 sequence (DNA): TGTGCCAGCAGCTTCCGTGCAGGGGCTAACTATGGCTACACCTTC. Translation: CASSFRAGANYGYTF. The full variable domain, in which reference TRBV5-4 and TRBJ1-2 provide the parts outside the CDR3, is ETGVTQSPTHLIKTRGQQVTLRCSSQSGHNTVSWYQQALGQGPQFIFQYYREEENGRGNFPPRFSGLQFPNYSSELNVNALELDDSALYLCASSFRAGANYGYTFGSGTRLTVV.

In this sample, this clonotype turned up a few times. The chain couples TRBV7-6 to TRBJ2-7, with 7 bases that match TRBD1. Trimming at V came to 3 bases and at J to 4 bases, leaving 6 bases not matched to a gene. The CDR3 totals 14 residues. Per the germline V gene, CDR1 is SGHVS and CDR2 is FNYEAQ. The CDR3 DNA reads TGTGCCAGCAGCTTCAAAGGGGGCTTATACGAGCAGTACTTC. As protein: CASSFKGGLYEQYF.

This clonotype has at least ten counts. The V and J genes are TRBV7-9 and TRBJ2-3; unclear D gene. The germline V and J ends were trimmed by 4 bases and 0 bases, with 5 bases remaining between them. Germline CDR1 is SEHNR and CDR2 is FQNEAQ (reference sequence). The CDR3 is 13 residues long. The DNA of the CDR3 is TGTGCCAGCAGCTCCCCAAGCACAGATACGCAGTATTTT. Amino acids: CASSSPSTDTQYF.